This entry describes one T cell receptor beta chain. Its antigen is unknown. This CDR3 is built from 16 residues. After removal of 5 bases from V and 7 bases from J, the junction contained 16 bases not matched to a gene. The V gene's germline CDR1 is LGHNA and CDR2 YNFKEQ. The record originates from a study of cytomegalovirus exposure and HLA in healthy donors. Study as a whole: HLA-typed donors were the source of about 85 million unique TCRs held in an early data release.

The study, taken as a whole, reports: Most TCR sequences showed up rarely, but some public TCRs showed up in many donors. 87-base-pair reads could not separate some V segments, including TRBV6-2 and TRBV6-3.

PCR amplification relied on 60 Vbeta primers (plus 13 Jbeta primers). Produced via immunoSEQ multiplex PCR; TCRdb's table is partial and in-frame only. Counted here are under 200,000 clones, 79% occurring once; the ten biggest clones make up about 2%. Sequences were obtained from PBMCs. The receptor was isolated from a man aged 35-49 years in good health and CMV-seronegative. V and J are TRBV4-2 and TRBJ2-5, with 7 positions matching TRBD2. In DNA, the CDR3 is TGTGCCAGCAGCGCCGACCTAGCGGAAGTCGGGGGGACCCAGTACTTC. Translating it yields CASSADLAEVGGTQYF.